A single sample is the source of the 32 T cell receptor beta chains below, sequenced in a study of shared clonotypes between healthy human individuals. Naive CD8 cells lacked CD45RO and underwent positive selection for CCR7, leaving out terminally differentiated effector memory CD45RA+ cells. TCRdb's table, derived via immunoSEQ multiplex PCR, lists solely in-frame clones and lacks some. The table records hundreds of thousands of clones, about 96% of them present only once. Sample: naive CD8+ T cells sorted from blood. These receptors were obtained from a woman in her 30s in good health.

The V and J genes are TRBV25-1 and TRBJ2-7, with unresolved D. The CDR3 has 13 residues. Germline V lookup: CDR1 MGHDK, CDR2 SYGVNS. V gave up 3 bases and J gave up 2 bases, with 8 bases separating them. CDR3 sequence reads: CASSDETTYEQYF. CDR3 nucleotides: TGTGCCAGCAGTGACGAGACCACCTACGAGCAGTACTTC.

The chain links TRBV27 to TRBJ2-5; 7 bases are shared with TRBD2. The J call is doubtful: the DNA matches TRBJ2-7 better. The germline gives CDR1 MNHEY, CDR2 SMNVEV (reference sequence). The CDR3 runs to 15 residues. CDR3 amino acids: CASSPLAAINYEQYF. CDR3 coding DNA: TGTGCCAGCTCACCCCTAGCGGCTATCAACTACGAGCAGTACTTC.

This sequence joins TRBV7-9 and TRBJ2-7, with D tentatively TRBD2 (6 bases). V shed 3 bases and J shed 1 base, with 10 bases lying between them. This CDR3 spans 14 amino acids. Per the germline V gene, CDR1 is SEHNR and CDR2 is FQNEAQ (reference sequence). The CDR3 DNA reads TGTGCCAGCAGCTTTTCGGGACTTTCCTACGAGCAGTACTTC. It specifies CASSFSGLSYEQYF.

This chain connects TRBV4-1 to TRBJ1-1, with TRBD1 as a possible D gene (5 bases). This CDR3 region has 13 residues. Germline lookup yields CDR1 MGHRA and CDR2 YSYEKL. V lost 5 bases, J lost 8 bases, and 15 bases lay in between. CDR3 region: CASSENVQDEAFF. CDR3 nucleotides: TGCGCCAGCAGCGAAAATGTACAGGACGAAGCTTTCTTT.

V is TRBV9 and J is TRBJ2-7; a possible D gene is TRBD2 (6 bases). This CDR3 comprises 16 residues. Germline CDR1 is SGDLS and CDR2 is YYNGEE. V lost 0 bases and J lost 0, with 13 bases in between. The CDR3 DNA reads TGTGCCAGCAGCGTAGGGCGGGCGGGGCCCTCCTACGAGCAGTACTTC. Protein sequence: CASSVGRAGPSYEQYF.

CDR3 residues: CASSQRGPAYEQYF. Written as DNA, the CDR3 is TGTGCCAGCAGCCAGCGGGGGCCCGCCTACGAGCAGTACTTC. The rearrangement joins TRBV4-2 to TRBJ2-7; D may be TRBD2 (7 bases). The length of the CDR3 is 14 residues. Germline lookup yields CDR1 LGHNA and CDR2 YNFKEQ. The V end lost 3 bases, the J end lost 2 bases, and 11 bases lay between the germline ends.

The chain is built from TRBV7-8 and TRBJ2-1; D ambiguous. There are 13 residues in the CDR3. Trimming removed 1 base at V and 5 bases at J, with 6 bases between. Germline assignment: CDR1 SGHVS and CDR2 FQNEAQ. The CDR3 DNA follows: TGTGCCAGCAGCTTAGGGCCCAACAATGAGCAGTTCTTC. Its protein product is CASSLGPNNEQFF.

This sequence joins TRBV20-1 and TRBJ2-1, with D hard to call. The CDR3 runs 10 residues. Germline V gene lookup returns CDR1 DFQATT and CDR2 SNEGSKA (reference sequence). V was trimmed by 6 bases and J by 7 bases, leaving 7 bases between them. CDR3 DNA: TGCAGTGCAGCCAGAAATGAGCAGTTCTTC. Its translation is CSAARNEQFF.

CDR3 sequence reads: CASRKGGTGSYEQYF. The CDR3 DNA sequence: TGTGCCAGCAGGAAGGGTGGGACAGGGTCCTACGAGCAGTACTTC. The V call is TRBV28, the J call TRBJ2-7, with 9 bases that match TRBD1. CDR3 size: 15 residues. The germline CDR1 and CDR2 sequences are MDHEN and SYDVKM. After removal of 6 bases from V and 1 base from J, the junction contained 7 bases not matched to a gene.

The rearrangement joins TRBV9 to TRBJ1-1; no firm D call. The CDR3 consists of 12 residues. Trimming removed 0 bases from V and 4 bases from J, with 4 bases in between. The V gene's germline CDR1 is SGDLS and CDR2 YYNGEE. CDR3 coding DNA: TGTGCCAGCAGCGTAGGGGCCACTGAAGCTTTCTTT. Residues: CASSVGATEAFF.

In nucleotides, the CDR3 is TGTGCCAGCAGGGATACCTACAGGGCCATGAACACTGAAGCTTTCTTT. As protein: CASRDTYRAMNTEAFF. This chain connects TRBV28 to TRBJ1-1, with a weak D call TRBD1 (6 bases). CDR3 length: 16 amino acids. V was clipped by 6 bases and J by 0 bases, with 17 bases between them. Germline V gives CDR1 MDHEN, CDR2 SYDVKM.

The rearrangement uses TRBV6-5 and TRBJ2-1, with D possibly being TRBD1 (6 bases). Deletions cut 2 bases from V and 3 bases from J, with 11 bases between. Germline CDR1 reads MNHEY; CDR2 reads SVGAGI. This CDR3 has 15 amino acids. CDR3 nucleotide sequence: TGTGCCAGCAGTTACCGGACGGACAGCTACAATGAGCAGTTCTTC. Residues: CASSYRTDSYNEQFF.

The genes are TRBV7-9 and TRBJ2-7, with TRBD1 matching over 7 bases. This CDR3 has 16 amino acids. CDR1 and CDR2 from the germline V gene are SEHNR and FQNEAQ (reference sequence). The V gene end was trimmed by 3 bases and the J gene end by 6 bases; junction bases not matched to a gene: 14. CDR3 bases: TGTGCCAGCAGCTTCCCCTCAGGGACAGTGGGAATCGAGCAGTACTTC. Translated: CASSFPSGTVGIEQYF.

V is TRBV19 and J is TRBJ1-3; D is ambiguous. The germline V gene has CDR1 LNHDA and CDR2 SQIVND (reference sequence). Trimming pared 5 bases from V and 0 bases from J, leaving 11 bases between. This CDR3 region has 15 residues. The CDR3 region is CASSPDGFSGNTIYF. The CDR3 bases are TGTGCCAGTAGTCCGGACGGTTTCTCTGGAAACACCATATATTTT.

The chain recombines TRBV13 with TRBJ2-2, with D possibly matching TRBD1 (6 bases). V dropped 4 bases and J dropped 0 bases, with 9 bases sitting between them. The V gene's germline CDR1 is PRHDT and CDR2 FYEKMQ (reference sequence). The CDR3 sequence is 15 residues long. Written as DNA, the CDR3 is TGTGCCAGCAGCTCAGGGGATCCGAACACCGGGGAGCTGTTTTTT. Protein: CASSSGDPNTGELFF.

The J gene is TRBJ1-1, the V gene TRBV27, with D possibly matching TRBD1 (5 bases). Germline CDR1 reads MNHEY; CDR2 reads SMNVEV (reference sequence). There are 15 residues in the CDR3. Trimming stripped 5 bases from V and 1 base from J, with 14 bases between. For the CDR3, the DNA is TGTGCCAGCAGTAATGGCTGGACACCGAACACTGAAGCTTTCTTT. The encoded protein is CASSNGWTPNTEAFF.

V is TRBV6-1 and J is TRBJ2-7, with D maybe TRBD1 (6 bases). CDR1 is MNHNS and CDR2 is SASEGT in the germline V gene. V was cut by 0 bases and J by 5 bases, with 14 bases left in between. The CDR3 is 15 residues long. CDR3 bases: TGTGCCAGCAGTGAAGCGCTTGGCTCAGGGGACGAGCAGTACTTC. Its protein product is CASSEALGSGDEQYF.

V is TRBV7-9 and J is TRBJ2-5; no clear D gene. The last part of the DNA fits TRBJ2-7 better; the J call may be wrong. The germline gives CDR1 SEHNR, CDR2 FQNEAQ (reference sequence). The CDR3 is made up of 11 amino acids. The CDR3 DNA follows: TGTGCCAGCAGCTCGAACTACGAGCAGTACTTC. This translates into CASSSNYEQYF.

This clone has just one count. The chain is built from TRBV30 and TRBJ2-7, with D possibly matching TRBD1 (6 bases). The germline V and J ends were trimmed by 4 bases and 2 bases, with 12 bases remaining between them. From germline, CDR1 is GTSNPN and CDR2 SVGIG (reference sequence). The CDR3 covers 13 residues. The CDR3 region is CAWTSGTTYEQYF. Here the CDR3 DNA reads TGTGCCTGGACCAGTGGGACAACCTACGAGCAGTACTTC. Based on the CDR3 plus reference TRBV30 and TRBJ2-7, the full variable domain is SQTIHQWPATLVQPVGSPLSLECTVEGTSNPNLYWYRQAAGRGLQLLFYSVGIGQISSEVPQNLSASRPQDRQFILSSKKLLLSDSGFYLCAWTSGTTYEQYFGPGTRLTVT.

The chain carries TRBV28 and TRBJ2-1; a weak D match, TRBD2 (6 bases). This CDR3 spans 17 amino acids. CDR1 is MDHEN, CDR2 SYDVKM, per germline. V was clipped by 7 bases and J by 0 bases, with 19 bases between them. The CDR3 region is CASTPEVGGPSYNEQFF. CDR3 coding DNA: TGTGCCAGCACTCCCGAAGTGGGGGGACCCTCCTACAATGAGCAGTTCTTC.

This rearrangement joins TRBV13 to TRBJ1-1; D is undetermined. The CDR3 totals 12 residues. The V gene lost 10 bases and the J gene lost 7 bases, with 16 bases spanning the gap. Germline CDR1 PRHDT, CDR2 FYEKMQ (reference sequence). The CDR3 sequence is CANGPIAGEAFF. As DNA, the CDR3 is TGTGCCAACGGACCTATAGCCGGTGAAGCTTTCTTT.

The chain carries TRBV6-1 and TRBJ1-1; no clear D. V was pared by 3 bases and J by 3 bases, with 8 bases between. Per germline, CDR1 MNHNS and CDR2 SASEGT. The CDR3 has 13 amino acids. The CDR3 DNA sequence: TGTGCCAGCAGTGATAGGAGCTACACTGAAGCTTTCTTT. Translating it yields CASSDRSYTEAFF.

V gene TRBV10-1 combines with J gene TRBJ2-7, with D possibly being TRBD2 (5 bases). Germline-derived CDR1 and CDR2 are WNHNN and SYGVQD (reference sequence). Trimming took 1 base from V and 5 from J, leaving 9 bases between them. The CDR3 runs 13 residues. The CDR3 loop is CASSEWASHEQYF. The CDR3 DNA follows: TGCGCCAGCAGTGAGTGGGCTAGCCACGAGCAGTACTTC.

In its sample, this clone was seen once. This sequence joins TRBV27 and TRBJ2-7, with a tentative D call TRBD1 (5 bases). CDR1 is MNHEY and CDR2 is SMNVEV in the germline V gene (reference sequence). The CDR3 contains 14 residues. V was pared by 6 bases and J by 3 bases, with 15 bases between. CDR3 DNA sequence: TGTGCCAGCAGGGGCAGGACAACCTTCTACGAGCAGTACTTC. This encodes CASRGRTTFYEQYF.

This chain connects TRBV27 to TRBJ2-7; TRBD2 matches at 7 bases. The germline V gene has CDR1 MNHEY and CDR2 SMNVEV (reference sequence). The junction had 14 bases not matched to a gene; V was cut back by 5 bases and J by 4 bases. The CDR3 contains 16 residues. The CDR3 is CASSPLSGGIGYEQYF. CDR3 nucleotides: TGTGCCAGCAGTCCCCTTTCCGGGGGGATCGGTTACGAGCAGTACTTC.

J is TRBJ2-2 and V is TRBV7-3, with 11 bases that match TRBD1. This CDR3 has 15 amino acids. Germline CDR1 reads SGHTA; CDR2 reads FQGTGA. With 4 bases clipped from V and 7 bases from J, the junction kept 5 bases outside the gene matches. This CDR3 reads CASSSGQGAGGELFF. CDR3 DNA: TGTGCCAGCAGCTCAGGACAGGGGGCCGGCGGGGAGCTGTTTTTT.

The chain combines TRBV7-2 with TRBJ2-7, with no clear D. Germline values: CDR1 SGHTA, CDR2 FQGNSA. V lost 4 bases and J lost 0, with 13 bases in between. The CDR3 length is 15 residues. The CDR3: CASSSSPKNSYEQYF. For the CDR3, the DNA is TGTGCCAGCAGCTCAAGCCCCAAGAACTCCTACGAGCAGTACTTC.

The DNA of the CDR3 is TGTGCCAGCAGTTCCGGGACAGGGGGACTTGGCTACACCTTC. It encodes CASSSGTGGLGYTF. The rearrangement joins TRBV7-9 to TRBJ1-2; 11 bases map to TRBD1. Trimming took 6 bases from V and 7 from J; bases not matched to a gene: 7. The CDR3 consists of 14 residues. The germline V gene has CDR1 SEHNR and CDR2 FQNEAQ (reference sequence).

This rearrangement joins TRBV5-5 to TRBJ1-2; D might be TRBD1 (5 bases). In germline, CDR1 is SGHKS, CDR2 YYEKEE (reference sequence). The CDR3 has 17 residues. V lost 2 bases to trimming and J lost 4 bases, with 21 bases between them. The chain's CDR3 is CASSFGPGTDSFYGYTF. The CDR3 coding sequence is TGTGCCAGCAGCTTTGGCCCTGGGACGGATTCTTTCTATGGCTACACCTTC.

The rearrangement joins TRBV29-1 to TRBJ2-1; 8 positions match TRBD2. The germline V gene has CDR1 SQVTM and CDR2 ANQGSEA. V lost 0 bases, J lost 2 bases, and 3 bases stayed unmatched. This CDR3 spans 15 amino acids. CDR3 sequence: CSVEDYSGAYNEQFF. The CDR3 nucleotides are TGCAGCGTTGAAGATTATAGCGGGGCCTACAATGAGCAGTTCTTC.

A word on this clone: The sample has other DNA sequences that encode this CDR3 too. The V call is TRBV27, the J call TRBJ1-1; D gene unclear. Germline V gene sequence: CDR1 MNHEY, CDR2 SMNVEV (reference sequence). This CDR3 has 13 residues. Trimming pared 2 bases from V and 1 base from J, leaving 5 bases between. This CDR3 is CASSLGSNTEAFF. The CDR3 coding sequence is TGTGCCAGCAGTTTAGGGTCGAACACTGAAGCTTTCTTT.

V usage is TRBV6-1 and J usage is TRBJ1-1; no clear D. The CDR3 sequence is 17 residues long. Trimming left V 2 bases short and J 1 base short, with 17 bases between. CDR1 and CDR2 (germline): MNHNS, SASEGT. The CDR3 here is CASSENPPWVSNTEAFF. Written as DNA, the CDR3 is TGTGCCAGCAGTGAAAATCCCCCGTGGGTCTCGAACACTGAAGCTTTCTTT.